What follows is one TCR beta chain and its context. What it binds is not known. The data are from a study of early T cells in non-severe SARS-CoV-2 infection. V lost 3 bases to trimming and J lost 10 bases; unmatched junction nucleotides: 7. This CDR3 has 15 residues. Per the germline V gene, CDR1 is SGHTA and CDR2 is FQGTGA. Whole-study findings and limits: VDJdb-based matching was biased toward anti-spike CD8 responses and missed private and CD4 specificities.

Attachment of unique molecular identifiers was made to individual cDNA molecules. TCRdb passed the 5' RACE reads through MiXCR, listing each CDR3 protein once. The sample holds 85,000 to 90,000 distinct CDR3 sequences; over 12% are singletons and the top ten take approximately 0.54%. This sequence joins TRBV7-3 and TRBJ2-1; 12 bases align to TRBD2. The sequencing input was whole blood. The TCR sequence derives from an adult who was a healthcare worker with PCR-confirmed SARS-CoV-2 infection or an uninfected control (not recorded which). Here the CDR3 reads CASSFASGGAREQFF. The CDR3 coding sequence is TGTGCCAGCAGCTTCGCTAGCGGGGGGGCCAGGGAGCAGTTCTTC.